The present entry profiles one T cell receptor beta chain with its context. The antigen is unknown. This specimen belongs to a study of T-cell memory formation after mild COVID-19. Whole-study findings and limits: Within pre-infection memory, some responding clones were found, suggesting cross-reactive memory joined. Day 15 to 85 contractors were CD4/CD8 balanced; later expanders leaned CD4+. Contracting CD4+ clones lay largely in CM and EM, with CD8+ ones residing in EMRA.

TCRdb analysed the 5' RACE reads with MiXCR anew, one entry per CDR3 protein. The sample consists of roughly 410,000 distinct CDR3 sequences, approximately 24% of them appearing once. With V trimmed by 8 bases and J by 5 bases, 9 bases remained unmatched. CDR1 is MNHNY and CDR2 is SVGAGI in the germline V gene (reference sequence). The CDR3 covers 13 residues. The TCR originated in an adult woman who had mild COVID-19 (a few samples of this study predate the infection). Cell type and time point are not known. The chain joins TRBV6-6 to TRBJ2-7; 7 bases line up with TRBD1. The sequenced sample was PBMCs or a T cell subset sorted from them (not recorded which). The CDR3: CASHSTGLHEQYF. Here the CDR3 DNA reads TGTGCCAGCCACTCGACAGGGTTGCACGAGCAGTACTTC.